This is a list of T cell receptor beta chains from one sample in a study of regulatory T cells in long-lasting Graves disease. Each CDR3 protein is one row after TCRdb ran MiXCR on the multiplex PCR reads. The sample lists some 420,000 distinct CDR3 sequences, approximately 23% seen once, with over 10% in the top ten. The sequencing here drew on peripheral blood mononuclear cells (PBMCs), taken when the disease was refractory, from a patient treated with antithyroid drugs. The receptors derive from a female donor with Graves disease. The CDR3 runs from the conserved cysteine through the conserved F or W. A D gene is named only where the DNA matches it firmly. Size tells how often a clone was seen (once, few, many) or the class of an expanded clone, and some rows leave it out.

-	-	TRBV6-4	TRBJ2-1	TGTGCCTGCAGTTACGAAATCACTCCGCCTTACAATGAGCAGTTCTTC	CACSYEITPPYNEQFF
once	TRBD1	TRBV28	TRBJ2-3	TGTGCCAGCAGTTCCCAAAATGGACAGGGGGCAACAGATACGCAGTATTTT	CASSSQNGQGATDTQYF
-	TRBD2	TRBV11-2	TRBJ2-3	TGTGCCAGCAGCTTAACTAGCGGGGGGGCGACAGATACGCAGTATTTT	CASSLTSGGATDTQYF
-	-	TRBV12-3/TRBV12-4	TRBJ2-3	TGTGCCAGCAGCTTGGGACTGGAGGCAGATACGCAGTATTTT	CASSLGLEADTQYF
-	TRBD1	TRBV20-1	TRBJ1-5	TGCGGTGCTAGGGAGACAGGGGATCAGCCCCAGCATTTT	CGARETGDQPQHF
many	TRBD1	TRBV11-2	TRBJ2-6	TGTGCCAGCAGCTTAGAAGGGGGCAAGGGAGCTGGGGCCAACGTCCTGACTTTC	CASSLEGGKGAGANVLTF
few	-	TRBV11-2	TRBJ1-1	TGTGCCAGCAGCCCCCGACAGGACACTGAAGCTTTCTTT	CASSPRQDTEAFF
many	-	TRBV12-5	TRBJ2-7	TGTGCTAGTGGTTTTGGGGGGCCCTACGAGCAGTACTTC	CASGFGGPYEQYF
few	-	TRBV19	TRBJ2-6	TGTGCCAGTCGATGGACTGCTTCTGGGGCCAACGTCCTGACTTTC	CASRWTASGANVLTF
-	TRBD2	TRBV20-1	TRBJ2-7	TGCAGTGCTAGTATCCTAGCGGGGGGGCCTTTGGCCTACGAGCAGTACTTC	CSASILAGGPLAYEQYF
few	TRBD1	TRBV5-1	TRBJ2-7	TGCGCCAGCACTACCGGACAGGGGGCTCTCTACGAGCAGTACTTC	CASTTGQGALYEQYF
-	-	TRBV20-1	TRBJ1-4	TGCAGTGCGCGGGAGGGCGTCTCGGGTGAAAAACTGTTTTTT	CSAREGVSGEKLFF
many	-	TRBV12-3/TRBV12-4	TRBJ2-7	TGTGCCAGCACCGGGACTTCAAGCTCCTACGAGCAGTACTTC	CASTGTSSSYEQYF
-	-	TRBV24-1	TRBJ1-1	TGTGCCACCAGTGATTTAAGGGATGGAGAAGCTTTCTTT	CATSDLRDGEAFF
-	TRBD1	TRBV5-1	TRBJ1-2	TGCGCCAGCAGCTCACAGGGGGAGTATGGCTACACCTTC	CASSSQGEYGYTF
-	-	TRBV20-1	TRBJ2-7	TGCAGTGCTAGAAGGACGGGTAACTACGAGCAGTACTTC	CSARRTGNYEQYF
many	-	TRBV7-8	TRBJ1-5	TGTGCCAGCAGCTTGGGCAGGGGTTCCAATCAGCCCCAGCATTTT	CASSLGRGSNQPQHF
many	TRBD1	TRBV2	TRBJ2-7	TGTGCCAGCAGTGGACCGGGACAGGGTGGATACGAGCAGTACTTC	CASSGPGQGGYEQYF
many	TRBD1	TRBV28	TRBJ2-4	TGTGCCAGCAGCTCCTCGCGGGACAGGGTGTTTAGGGGAAACATTCAGTACTTC	CASSSSRDRVFRGNIQYF
-	-	TRBV6-1	TRBJ2-4	TGTGCCAGCAGTAGACCGGAGGACATTCAGTACTTC	CASSRPEDIQYF
many	TRBD1	TRBV28	TRBJ2-2	TGTGCCAGCAGTTCGGGACAGGGAACGTCCGGGGAGCTGTTTTTT	CASSSGQGTSGELFF
many	-	TRBV6-1	TRBJ2-2	TGTGCCATCCCCGGGACCACCGGGGAGCTGTTTTTT	CAIPGTTGELFF
few	-	TRBV30	TRBJ1-4	TGTGCCTGGAGTCAGGGAGGTGAAAAACTGTTTTTT	CAWSQGGEKLFF
many	-	TRBV28	TRBJ2-4	TGTGCCAGCAGTGAATTGGACAGCGGTCGAGGGGACATTCAGTACTTC	CASSELDSGRGDIQYF
many	-	TRBV27	TRBJ2-5	TGTGCCAGCAGTCCAACGGACGGGCAAGAGACCCAGTACTTC	CASSPTDGQETQYF
few	TRBD1	TRBV9	TRBJ2-2	TGTGCCAGCAGCGAGGGTCGACAGGGCGAGGAGCTGTTTTTT	CASSEGRQGEELFF
few	TRBD1	TRBV7-9	TRBJ1-2	TGTGCCAGCAGCATCTTTAACCTGCGACAGGGGGATATTTTTAATGGCTACACCTTC	CASSIFNLRQGDIFNGYTF
many	-	TRBV6-1	TRBJ1-1	TGTGCCAGCAGGAGGGGCTTCGACACTGAAGCTTTCTTT	CASRRGFDTEAFF
few	TRBD1	TRBV5-6	TRBJ1-2	TGTGCCAGCAGCGTTCTGACAGGGAGCGGCTACACCTTC	CASSVLTGSGYTF
many	-	TRBV28	TRBJ2-5	TGTGCCAGCAGCCCCGGACAGTACCAAGAGACCCAGTACTTC	CASSPGQYQETQYF
few	-	TRBV12-3/TRBV12-4	TRBJ1-1	TGTGCCAGCAGTTCCAAACAGGGAGGGGACACTGAAGCTTTCTTT	CASSSKQGGDTEAFF
-	-	TRBV12-5	TRBJ1-3	TGTGCTAGTGCCATCTCGGGGGTCGGAAACACCATATATTTT	CASAISGVGNTIYF
many	-	TRBV7-9	TRBJ1-1	TGTGCCAGCAGCTTAATCGAGAGCACTGAAGCTTTCTTT	CASSLIESTEAFF
many	TRBD1	TRBV12-3/TRBV12-4	TRBJ1-1	TGTGCCAGCACCCAATTAATACCGGGACAGGGCCCCCCTGAAGCTTTCTTT	CASTQLIPGQGPPEAFF
many	-	TRBV2	TRBJ2-5	TGTGCCAGCTGGGTAGGGACCCAAGAGACCCAGTACTTC	CASWVGTQETQYF
-	-	TRBV9	TRBJ2-2	TGTGCCAGCAGTGAACAGTCCGGGGAGCTGTTTTTT	CASSEQSGELFF
-	-	TRBV18	TRBJ1-4	TGTGCCAGCTCCCCCGTTGGGGGGGCTGAGGGAAAAACTGTTTTT	CASSPVGGAEGKTVF